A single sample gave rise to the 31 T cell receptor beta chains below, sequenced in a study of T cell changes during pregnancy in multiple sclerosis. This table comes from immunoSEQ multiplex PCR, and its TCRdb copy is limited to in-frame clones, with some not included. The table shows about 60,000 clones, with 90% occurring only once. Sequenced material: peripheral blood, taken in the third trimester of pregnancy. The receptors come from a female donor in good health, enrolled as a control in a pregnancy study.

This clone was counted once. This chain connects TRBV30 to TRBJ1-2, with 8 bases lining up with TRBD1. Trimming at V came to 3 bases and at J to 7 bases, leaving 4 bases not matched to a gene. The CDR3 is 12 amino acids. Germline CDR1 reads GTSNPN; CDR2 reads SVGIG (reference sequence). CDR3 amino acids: CAWSPGGPGYTF. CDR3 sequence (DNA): TGTGCCTGGAGCCCAGGGGGCCCTGGCTACACCTTC. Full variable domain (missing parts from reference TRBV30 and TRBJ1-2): SQTIHQWPATLVQPVGSPLSLECTVEGTSNPNLYWYRQAAGRGLQLLFYSVGIGQISSEVPQNLSASRPQDRQFILSSKKLLLSDSGFYLCAWSPGGPGYTFGSGTRLTVV.

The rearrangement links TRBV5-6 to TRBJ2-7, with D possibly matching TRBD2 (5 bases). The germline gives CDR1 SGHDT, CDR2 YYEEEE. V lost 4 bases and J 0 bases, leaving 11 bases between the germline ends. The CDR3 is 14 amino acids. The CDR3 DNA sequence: TGTGCCAGCAGCCCGGACTCCTACTCCTACGAGCAGTACTTC. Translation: CASSPDSYSYEQYF.

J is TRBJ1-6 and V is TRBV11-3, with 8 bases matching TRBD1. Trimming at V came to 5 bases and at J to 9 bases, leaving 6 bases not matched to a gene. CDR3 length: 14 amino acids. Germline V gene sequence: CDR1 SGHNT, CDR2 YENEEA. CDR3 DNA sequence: TGTGCCAGCAGCATGACGACAGGGGTTTCACCCCTCCACTTT. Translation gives CASSMTTGVSPLHF.

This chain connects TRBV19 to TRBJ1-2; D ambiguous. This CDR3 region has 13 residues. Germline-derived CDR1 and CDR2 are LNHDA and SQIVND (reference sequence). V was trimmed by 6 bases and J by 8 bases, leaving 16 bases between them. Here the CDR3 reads CASSLDGVRGYTF. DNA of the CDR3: TGTGCCAGTAGCCTAGACGGGGTAAGAGGCTACACCTTC.

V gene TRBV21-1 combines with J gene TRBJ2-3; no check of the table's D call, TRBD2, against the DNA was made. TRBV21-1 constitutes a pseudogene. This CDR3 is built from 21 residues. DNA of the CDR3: TGTGCCAGCAGCAAAGGAGGCCCGGGAGAGCGGGGGCCGCTGCGCACAGATACGCAGTATTTT. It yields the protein CASSKGGPGERGPLRTDTQYF.

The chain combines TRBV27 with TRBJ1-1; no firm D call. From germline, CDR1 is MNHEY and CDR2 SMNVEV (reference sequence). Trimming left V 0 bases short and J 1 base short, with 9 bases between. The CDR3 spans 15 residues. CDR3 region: CASSLSRRGNTEAFF. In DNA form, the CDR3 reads TGTGCCAGCAGTTTATCGCGTCGGGGGAACACTGAAGCTTTCTTT.

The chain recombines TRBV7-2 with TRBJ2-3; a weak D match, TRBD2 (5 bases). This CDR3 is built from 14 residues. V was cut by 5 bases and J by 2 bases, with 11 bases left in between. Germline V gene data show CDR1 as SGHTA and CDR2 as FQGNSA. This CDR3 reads CASSPEGVTDTQYF. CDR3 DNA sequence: TGTGCCAGCAGCCCAGAGGGCGTCACAGATACGCAGTATTTT.

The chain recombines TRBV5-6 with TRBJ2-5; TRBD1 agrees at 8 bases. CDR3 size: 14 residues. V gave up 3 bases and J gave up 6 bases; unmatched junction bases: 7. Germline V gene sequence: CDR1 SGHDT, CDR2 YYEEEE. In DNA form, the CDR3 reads TGTGCCAGCAGCTATGACAGGGGCAGGCAGACCCAGTACTTC. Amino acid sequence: CASSYDRGRQTQYF.

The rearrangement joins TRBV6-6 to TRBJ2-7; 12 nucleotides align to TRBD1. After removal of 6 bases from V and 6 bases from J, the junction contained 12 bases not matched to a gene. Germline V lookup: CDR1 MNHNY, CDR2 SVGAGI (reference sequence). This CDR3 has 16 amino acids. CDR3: CASSPGQGAPRGEQYF. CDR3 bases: TGTGCCAGCAGCCCGGGACAGGGGGCTCCAAGGGGCGAGCAGTACTTC.

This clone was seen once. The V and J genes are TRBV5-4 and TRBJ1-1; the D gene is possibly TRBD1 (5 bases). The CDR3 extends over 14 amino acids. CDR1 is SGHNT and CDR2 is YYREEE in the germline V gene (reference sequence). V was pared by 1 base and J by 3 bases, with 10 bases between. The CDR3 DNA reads TGTGCCAGCAGCTTGAACAGGCCAGACACTGAAGCTTTCTTT. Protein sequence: CASSLNRPDTEAFF. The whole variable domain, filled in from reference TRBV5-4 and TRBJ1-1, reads ETGVTQSPTHLIKTRGQQVTLRCSSQSGHNTVSWYQQALGQGPQFIFQYYREEENGRGNFPPRFSGLQFPNYSSELNVNALELDDSALYLCASSLNRPDTEAFFGQGTRLTVV.

CDR3 amino acids: CASSAQGARGTEAFF. CDR3 nucleotide sequence: TGTGCCAGCAGTGCCCAGGGGGCCCGCGGGACTGAAGCTTTCTTT. V usage is TRBV2 and J usage is TRBJ1-1; 8 bases agree with TRBD1. CDR1 SNHLY and CDR2 FYNNEI come from the germline V gene. The CDR3 totals 15 residues. V dropped 4 bases and J dropped 5; count of bases not matched to a gene: 9.

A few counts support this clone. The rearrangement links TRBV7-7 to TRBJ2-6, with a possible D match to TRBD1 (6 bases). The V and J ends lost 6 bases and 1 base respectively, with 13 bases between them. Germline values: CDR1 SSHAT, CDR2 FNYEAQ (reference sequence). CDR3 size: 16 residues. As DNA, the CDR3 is TGTGCCAGCAGTCATCATACAGGGTCTGGGGCCAACGTCCTGACTTTC. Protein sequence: CASSHHTGSGANVLTF.

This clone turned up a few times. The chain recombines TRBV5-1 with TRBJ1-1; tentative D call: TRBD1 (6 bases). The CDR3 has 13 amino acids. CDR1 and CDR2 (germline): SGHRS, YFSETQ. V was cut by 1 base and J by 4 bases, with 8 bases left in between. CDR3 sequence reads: CASSLTGITEAFF. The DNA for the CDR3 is TGCGCCAGCAGCTTGACAGGGATCACTGAAGCTTTCTTT. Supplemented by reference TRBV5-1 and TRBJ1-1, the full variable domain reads KAGVTQTPRYLIKTRGQQVTLSCSPISGHRSVSWYQQTPGQGLQFLFEYFSETQRNKGNFPGRFSGRQFSNSRSEMNVSTLELGDSALYLCASSLTGITEAFFGQGTRLTVV.

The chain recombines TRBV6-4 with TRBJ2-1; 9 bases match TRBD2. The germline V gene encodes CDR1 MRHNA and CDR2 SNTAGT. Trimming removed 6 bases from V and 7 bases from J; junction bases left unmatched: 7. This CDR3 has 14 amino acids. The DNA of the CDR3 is TGTGCCAGCAGCCGTAGCGGGAGATGGAATGAGCAGTTCTTC. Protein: CASSRSGRWNEQFF.

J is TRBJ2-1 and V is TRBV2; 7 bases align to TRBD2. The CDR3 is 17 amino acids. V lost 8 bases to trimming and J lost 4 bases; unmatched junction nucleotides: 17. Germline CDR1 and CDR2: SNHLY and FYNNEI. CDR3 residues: CASSRGIPGLPYNEQFF. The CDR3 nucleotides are TGTGCCAGCTCCCGAGGGATCCCGGGACTACCTTACAATGAGCAGTTCTTC.

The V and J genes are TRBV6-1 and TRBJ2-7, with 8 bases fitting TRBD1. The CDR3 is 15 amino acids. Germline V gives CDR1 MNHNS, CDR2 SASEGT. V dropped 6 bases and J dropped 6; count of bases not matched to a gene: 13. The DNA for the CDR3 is TGTGCCAGCAGGGATATCCGCGCTCAGGGGGCCGAGCAGTACTTC. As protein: CASRDIRAQGAEQYF.

Here the CDR3 reads CATSREQGNQPQHF. In DNA form, the CDR3 reads TGTGCCACCAGCAGAGAACAGGGAAATCAGCCCCAGCATTTT. The chain has TRBV15 and TRBJ1-5; possible D gene TRBD1, 6 bases. CDR1 and CDR2 from the germline V gene are LNHNV and YYDKDF (reference sequence). Between the trimmed V and J ends, which lost 0 bases and 4 bases, there was a span of 7 bases. The CDR3 is made up of 14 amino acids.

The CDR3 bases are TGTGCCAGCAGCTTGGCCTGGGAGTCAGTGAACACTGAAGCTTTCTTT. Translating it yields CASSLAWESVNTEAFF. V and J are TRBV5-5 and TRBJ1-1, with no clear D. This CDR3 comprises 16 residues. V lost 0 bases, J lost 0 bases, and 12 bases lay in between. CDR1 is SGHKS, CDR2 YYEKEE, per germline (reference sequence).

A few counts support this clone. The CDR3 bases are TGTGCCAGCAGCACCGGGACTAGCGGTTACAATGAGCAGTTCTTC. It is translated as CASSTGTSGYNEQFF. V and J are TRBV7-9 and TRBJ2-1; TRBD2 agrees at 11 bases. CDR1 and CDR2 from the germline V gene are SEHNR and FQNEAQ (reference sequence). V shed 5 bases and J 4 bases; nucleotides not matched to a gene: 4. The CDR3 is 15 amino acids.

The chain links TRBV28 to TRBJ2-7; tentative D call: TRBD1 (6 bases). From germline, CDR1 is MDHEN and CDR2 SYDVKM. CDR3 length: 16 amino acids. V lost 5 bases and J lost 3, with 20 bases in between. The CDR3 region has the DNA TGTGCCAGCAGTCGAGGGCTGACAGGCCTGAACTACGAGCAGTACTTC. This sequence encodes CASSRGLTGLNYEQYF.

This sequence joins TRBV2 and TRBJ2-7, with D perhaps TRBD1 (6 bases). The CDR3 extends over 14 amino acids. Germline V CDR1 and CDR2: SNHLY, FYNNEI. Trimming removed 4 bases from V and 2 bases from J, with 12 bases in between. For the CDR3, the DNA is TGTGCCAGCAGTGCATGGGACAACCCCTACGAGCAGTACTTC. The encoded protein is CASSAWDNPYEQYF.

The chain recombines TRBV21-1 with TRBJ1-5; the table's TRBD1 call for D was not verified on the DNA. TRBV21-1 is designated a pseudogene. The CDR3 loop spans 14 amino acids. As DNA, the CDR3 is TGTGCCAGCAGCAGGCGTCAGATAAGGGGGCCCCAGCATTTT. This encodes CASSRRQIRGPQHF.

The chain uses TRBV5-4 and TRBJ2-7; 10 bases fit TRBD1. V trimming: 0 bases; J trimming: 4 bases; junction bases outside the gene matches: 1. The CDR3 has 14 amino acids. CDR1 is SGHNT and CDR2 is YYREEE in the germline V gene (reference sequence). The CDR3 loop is CASSLEGQGYEQYF. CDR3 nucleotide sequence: TGTGCCAGCAGCTTGGAGGGACAGGGGTACGAGCAGTACTTC.

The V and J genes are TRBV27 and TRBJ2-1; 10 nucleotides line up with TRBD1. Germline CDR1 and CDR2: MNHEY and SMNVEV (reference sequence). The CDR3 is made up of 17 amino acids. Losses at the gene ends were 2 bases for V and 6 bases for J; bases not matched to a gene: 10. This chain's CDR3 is CASSLGRGTGERNEQFF. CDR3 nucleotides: TGTGCCAGCAGTTTAGGCCGGGGGACAGGGGAACGCAATGAGCAGTTCTTC.

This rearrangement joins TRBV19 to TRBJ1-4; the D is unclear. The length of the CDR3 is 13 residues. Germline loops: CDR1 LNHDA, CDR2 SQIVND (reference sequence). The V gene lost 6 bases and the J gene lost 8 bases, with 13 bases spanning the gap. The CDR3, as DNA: TGTGCCAGTAGGGCGCCTACTAGAGAAAAACTGTTTTTT. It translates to CASRAPTREKLFF.

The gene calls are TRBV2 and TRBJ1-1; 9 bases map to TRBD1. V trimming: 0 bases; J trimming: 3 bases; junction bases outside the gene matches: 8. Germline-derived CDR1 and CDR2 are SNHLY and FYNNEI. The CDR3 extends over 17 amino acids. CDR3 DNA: TGTGCCAGCAGTGAAGCCGGGACAGGGTGGGGGGACACTGAAGCTTTCTTT. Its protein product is CASSEAGTGWGDTEAFF.

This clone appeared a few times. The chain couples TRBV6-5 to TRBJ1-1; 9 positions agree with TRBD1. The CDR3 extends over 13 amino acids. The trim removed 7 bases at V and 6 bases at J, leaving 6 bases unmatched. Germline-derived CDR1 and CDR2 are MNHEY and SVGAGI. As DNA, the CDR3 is TGTGCCAGCACACAGGGGGCGCGAGCTGAAGCTTTCTTT. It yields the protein CASTQGARAEAFF.

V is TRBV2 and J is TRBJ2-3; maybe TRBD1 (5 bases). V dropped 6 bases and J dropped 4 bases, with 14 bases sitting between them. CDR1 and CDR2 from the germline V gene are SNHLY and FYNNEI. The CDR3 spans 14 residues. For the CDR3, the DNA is TGTGCCAGCAGCATAGGGGTTGGGGCAGATACGCAGTATTTT. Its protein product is CASSIGVGADTQYF.

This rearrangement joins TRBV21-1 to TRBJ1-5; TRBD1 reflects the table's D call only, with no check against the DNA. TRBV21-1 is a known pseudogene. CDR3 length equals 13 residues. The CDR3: CATGQSSNQPQHF. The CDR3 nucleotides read TGTGCCACTGGACAGTCTAGCAATCAGCCCCAGCATTTT.

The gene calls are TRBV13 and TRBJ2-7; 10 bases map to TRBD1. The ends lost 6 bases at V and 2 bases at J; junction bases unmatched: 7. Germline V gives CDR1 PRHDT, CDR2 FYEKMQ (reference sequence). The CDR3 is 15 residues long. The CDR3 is CASRGDRGSAYEQYF. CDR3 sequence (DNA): TGTGCCAGCAGAGGGGACAGGGGATCCGCCTACGAGCAGTACTTC.

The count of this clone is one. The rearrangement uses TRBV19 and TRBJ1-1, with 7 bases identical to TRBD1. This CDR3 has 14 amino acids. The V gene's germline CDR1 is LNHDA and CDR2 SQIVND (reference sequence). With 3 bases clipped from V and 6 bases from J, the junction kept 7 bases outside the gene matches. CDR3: CASSIRQGVAEAFF. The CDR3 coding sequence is TGTGCCAGTAGTATCCGGCAGGGGGTCGCTGAAGCTTTCTTT.